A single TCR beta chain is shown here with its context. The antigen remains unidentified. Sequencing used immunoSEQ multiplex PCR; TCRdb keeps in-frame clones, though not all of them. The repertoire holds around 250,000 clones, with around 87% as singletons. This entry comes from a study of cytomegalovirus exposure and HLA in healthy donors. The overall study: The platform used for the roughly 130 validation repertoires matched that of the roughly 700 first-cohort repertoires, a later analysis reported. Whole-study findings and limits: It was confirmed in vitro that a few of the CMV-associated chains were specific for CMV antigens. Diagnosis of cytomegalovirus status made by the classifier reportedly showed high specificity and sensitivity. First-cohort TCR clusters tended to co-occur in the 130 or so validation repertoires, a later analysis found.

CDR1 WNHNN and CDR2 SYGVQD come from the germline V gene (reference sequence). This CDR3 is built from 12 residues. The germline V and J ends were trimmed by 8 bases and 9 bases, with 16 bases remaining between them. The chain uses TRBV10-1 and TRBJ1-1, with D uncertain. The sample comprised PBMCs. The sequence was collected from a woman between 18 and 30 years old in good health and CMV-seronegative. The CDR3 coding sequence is TGCGCCAGCTCCACGGCGGGGATTCAAGCTTTCTTT. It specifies CASSTAGIQAFF.